Listed below are T cell receptor beta chains from one sample, sequenced in a study of blood T cell repertoires in COVID-19. Here immunoSEQ multiplex PCR was the method, and the copy in TCRdb shows in-frame clones only, minus some. The sample carries fewer than 65,000 clones, around four fifths recorded once. Material: peripheral blood. Receptor source: a human donor in a cohort sampled during active COVID-19. The CDR3 runs from the conserved cysteine through the conserved F or W. A D gene is named only where the DNA matches it firmly. Size is stated for part of the rows, as once, few or many counts, or as a class when the clone is expanded.

v_call: TRBV5-1
clone_size: NA
j_call: TRBJ2-2
d_call: TRBD1
cdr3_nt: TGCGCCAGCAGTCAGACAGGGGTAACGCCCGGGGAGCTGTTTTTT
cdr3_aa: CASSQTGVTPGELFF

v_call: TRBV4-3
clone_size: NA
j_call: TRBJ1-4
d_call: TRBD1
cdr3_nt: TGCGCCAGCAGCCAAGAATCCAGGGGGAATAATGAAAAACTGTTTTTT
cdr3_aa: CASSQESRGNNEKLFF

v_call: TRBV4-2
clone_size: NA
j_call: TRBJ1-3
d_call: NA
cdr3_nt: TGTGCCAGCAGCCAAGACGCTACAGTCTCTGGAAACACCATATATTTT
cdr3_aa: CASSQDATVSGNTIYF

v_call: TRBV19
clone_size: NA
j_call: TRBJ1-5
d_call: TRBD1
cdr3_nt: TGTGCCAGTAGTAGACAACAGGGGAACGGCAATCAGCCCCAGCATTTT
cdr3_aa: CASSRQQGNGNQPQHF

v_call: TRBV7-2
clone_size: NA
j_call: TRBJ2-1
d_call: TRBD1
cdr3_nt: TGTGCCAGCAGCTTGGCGACAGGGGGGACTGGAAATGAGCAGTTCTTC
cdr3_aa: CASSLATGGTGNEQFF

v_call: TRBV2
clone_size: NA
j_call: TRBJ1-1
d_call: NA
cdr3_nt: TGTGCCAGCAAAACGGTGGCTGAAGCTTTCTTT
cdr3_aa: CASKTVAEAFF

v_call: TRBV4-1
clone_size: once
j_call: TRBJ2-5
d_call: NA
cdr3_nt: TGCGCCAGCAGCCAAGATACCGAGGGTTGGGAGACCCAGTACTTC
cdr3_aa: CASSQDTEGWETQYF

v_call: TRBV6-2/TRBV6-3
clone_size: NA
j_call: TRBJ2-3
d_call: TRBD1
cdr3_nt: TGTGCCAGCAGTTACTTGGGACAGGGGCTAGATACGCAGTATTTT
cdr3_aa: CASSYLGQGLDTQYF

v_call: TRBV28
clone_size: NA
j_call: TRBJ1-1
d_call: TRBD1
cdr3_nt: TGTGCCAGCGCAGGACAGGGGAACACTGAAGCTTTCTTT
cdr3_aa: CASAGQGNTEAFF

v_call: TRBV30
clone_size: NA
j_call: TRBJ1-3
d_call: TRBD1
cdr3_nt: TGTGCCTACGCCCCCCGGGACAGGGGAAACACCATATATTTT
cdr3_aa: CAYAPRDRGNTIYF

v_call: TRBV7-2
clone_size: NA
j_call: TRBJ2-5
d_call: TRBD2
cdr3_nt: TGTGCCAGCAGCGACGTGCCTAGCGGGGGGGCTGGGACCCAGTACTTC
cdr3_aa: CASSDVPSGGAGTQYF

v_call: TRBV27
clone_size: NA
j_call: TRBJ2-5
d_call: NA
cdr3_nt: TGTGCCAGGTCGAGACAGAGACAAGAGACCCAGTACTTC
cdr3_aa: CARSRQRQETQYF

v_call: TRBV7-8
clone_size: few
j_call: TRBJ1-5
d_call: TRBD1
cdr3_nt: TGTGCCAGCAGCTTTGGACAGGGAGGGCCGGGGCAGCCCCAGCATTTT
cdr3_aa: CASSFGQGGPGQPQHF

v_call: TRBV5-4
clone_size: NA
j_call: TRBJ2-6
d_call: NA
cdr3_nt: TGTGCCAGCAGCTTCCACAGGGAGTCTGGGGCCAACGTCCTGACTTTC
cdr3_aa: CASSFHRESGANVLTF

v_call: TRBV28
clone_size: NA
j_call: TRBJ1-2
d_call: NA
cdr3_nt: TGTGCCAGCAGTTCGGGCAGGGGTAAGGGCTACACCTTC
cdr3_aa: CASSSGRGKGYTF

v_call: TRBV9
clone_size: NA
j_call: TRBJ2-3
d_call: TRBD2
cdr3_nt: TGTGCCAGCAGCGTAGGTGGGACTATCCTGGCCGTAGCAGATACGCAGTATTTT
cdr3_aa: CASSVGGTILAVADTQYF

v_call: TRBV29-1
clone_size: once
j_call: TRBJ1-2
d_call: TRBD1
cdr3_nt: TGCAGCGTTCGGACAGGGGGCAACTATGGCTACACCTTC
cdr3_aa: CSVRTGGNYGYTF

v_call: TRBV29-1
clone_size: NA
j_call: TRBJ1-2
d_call: NA
cdr3_nt: TGCAGCGTTCTGACAGCGAACTATGGCTACACCTTC
cdr3_aa: CSVLTANYGYTF

v_call: TRBV6-5
clone_size: NA
j_call: TRBJ1-2
d_call: NA
cdr3_nt: TGTGCCAGCAGCAGGGGCGTCGGCCTCGATATTGGCTACACCTTC
cdr3_aa: CASSRGVGLDIGYTF

v_call: TRBV18
clone_size: NA
j_call: TRBJ2-1
d_call: TRBD2
cdr3_nt: TGTGCCAGCTCACCTCAGGGAGGGGAAAACAATGAGCAGTTCTTC
cdr3_aa: CASSPQGGENNEQFF

v_call: TRBV5-1
clone_size: NA
j_call: TRBJ2-3
d_call: NA
cdr3_nt: TGCGCCAGCAGCTCCGACTTGGCGGGGAATACGCAGTATTTT
cdr3_aa: CASSSDLAGNTQYF

v_call: TRBV3-1/TRBV3-2
clone_size: NA
j_call: TRBJ1-5
d_call: NA
cdr3_nt: TGTGCCAGCAGCCAAGGGGGCGGGCCCCAGCATTTT
cdr3_aa: CASSQGGGPQHF

v_call: TRBV4-2
clone_size: NA
j_call: TRBJ2-1
d_call: NA
cdr3_nt: TGTGCCAGCAGCCACGAGCAGGGTTCCTACAATGAGCAGTTCTTC
cdr3_aa: CASSHEQGSYNEQFF

v_call: TRBV9
clone_size: NA
j_call: TRBJ1-1
d_call: NA
cdr3_nt: TGTGCCAGCAGCGTAGACGGGACTGCTTTCACTGAAGCTTTCTTT
cdr3_aa: CASSVDGTAFTEAFF

v_call: TRBV6-5
clone_size: NA
j_call: TRBJ1-2
d_call: NA
cdr3_nt: TGTGCCAGCCGAGGAGGGGCAAGTCCGGGCTACACCTTC
cdr3_aa: CASRGGASPGYTF

v_call: TRBV7-3
clone_size: NA
j_call: TRBJ2-1
d_call: TRBD2
cdr3_nt: TGTGCCAAAAGGACTAGCGGGTTCTATGAGCAGTTCTTC
cdr3_aa: CAKRTSGFYEQFF

v_call: TRBV3-1/TRBV3-2
clone_size: NA
j_call: TRBJ1-2
d_call: TRBD1
cdr3_nt: TGTGCCAGCAGCCAAGGGGGCGGGACAGCTAACTATGGCTACACCTTC
cdr3_aa: CASSQGGGTANYGYTF

v_call: TRBV28
clone_size: NA
j_call: TRBJ1-2
d_call: NA
cdr3_nt: TGTGCCAGCAGTTTATCGGAGTTTCGGAGGGGCTACACCTTC
cdr3_aa: CASSLSEFRRGYTF